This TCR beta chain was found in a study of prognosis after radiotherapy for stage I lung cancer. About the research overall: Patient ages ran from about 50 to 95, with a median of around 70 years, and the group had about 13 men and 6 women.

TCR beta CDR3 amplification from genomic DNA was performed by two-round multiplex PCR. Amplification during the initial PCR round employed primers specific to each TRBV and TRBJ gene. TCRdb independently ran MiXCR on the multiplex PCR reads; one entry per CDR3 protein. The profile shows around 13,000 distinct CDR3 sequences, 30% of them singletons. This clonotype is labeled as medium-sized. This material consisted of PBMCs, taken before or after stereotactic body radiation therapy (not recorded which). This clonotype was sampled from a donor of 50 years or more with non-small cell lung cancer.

For the CDR3, the DNA is TGTGCCAGCAGCTTAAGCTGGGGGGGACAGCAGTTCTTC. This sequence encodes CASSLSWGGQQFF. The rearrangement uses TRBV7-8 and TRBJ2-1, with 7 positions matching TRBD2. CDR1 and CDR2 (germline): SGHVS, FQNEAQ. CDR3 size: 13 residues. V shed 2 bases, J shed 11 bases, and the junction held 6 bases outside the gene matches.